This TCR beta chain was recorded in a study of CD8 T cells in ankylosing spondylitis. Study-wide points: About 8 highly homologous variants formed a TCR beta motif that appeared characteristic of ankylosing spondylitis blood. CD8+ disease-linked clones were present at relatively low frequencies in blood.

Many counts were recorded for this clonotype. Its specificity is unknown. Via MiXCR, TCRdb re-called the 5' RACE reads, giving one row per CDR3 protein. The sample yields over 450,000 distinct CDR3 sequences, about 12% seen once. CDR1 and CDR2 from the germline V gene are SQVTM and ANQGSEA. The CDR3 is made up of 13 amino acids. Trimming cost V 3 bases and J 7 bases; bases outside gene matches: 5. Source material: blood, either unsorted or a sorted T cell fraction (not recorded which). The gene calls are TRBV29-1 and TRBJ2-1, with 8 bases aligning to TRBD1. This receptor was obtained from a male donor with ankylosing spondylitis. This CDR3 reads CSVDRQGRNEQFF. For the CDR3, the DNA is TGCAGCGTTGACCGACAGGGGCGGAATGAGCAGTTCTTC.